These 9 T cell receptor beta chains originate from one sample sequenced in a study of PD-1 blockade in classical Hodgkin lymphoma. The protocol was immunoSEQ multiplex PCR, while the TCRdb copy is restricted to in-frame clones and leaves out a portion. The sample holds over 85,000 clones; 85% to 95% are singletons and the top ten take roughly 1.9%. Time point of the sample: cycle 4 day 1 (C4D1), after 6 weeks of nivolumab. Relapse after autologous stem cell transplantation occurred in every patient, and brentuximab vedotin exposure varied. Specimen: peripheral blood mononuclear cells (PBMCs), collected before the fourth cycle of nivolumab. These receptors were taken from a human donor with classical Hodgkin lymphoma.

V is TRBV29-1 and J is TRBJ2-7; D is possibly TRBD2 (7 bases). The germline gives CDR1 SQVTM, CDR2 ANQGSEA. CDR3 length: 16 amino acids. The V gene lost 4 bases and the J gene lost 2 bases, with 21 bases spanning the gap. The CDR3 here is CSVVGGSGDLPYEQYF. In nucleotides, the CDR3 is TGCAGCGTTGTGGGGGGGTCAGGGGACTTACCCTACGAGCAGTACTTC.

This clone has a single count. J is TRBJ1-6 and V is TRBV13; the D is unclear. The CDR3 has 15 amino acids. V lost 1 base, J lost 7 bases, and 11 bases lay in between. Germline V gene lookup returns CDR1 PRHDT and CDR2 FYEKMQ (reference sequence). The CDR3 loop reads CASSLEGLPNSPLHF. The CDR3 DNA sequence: TGTGCCAGCAGCTTAGAGGGTTTGCCGAATTCACCCCTCCACTTT.

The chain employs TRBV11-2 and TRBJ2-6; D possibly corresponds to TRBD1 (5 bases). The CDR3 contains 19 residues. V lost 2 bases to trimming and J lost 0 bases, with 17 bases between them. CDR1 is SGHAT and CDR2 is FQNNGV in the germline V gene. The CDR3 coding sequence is TGTGCCAGCAGCTTAAGGCTCGCAGGGTCTAGCTCTGGGGCCAACGTCCTGACTTTC. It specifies CASSLRLAGSSSGANVLTF.

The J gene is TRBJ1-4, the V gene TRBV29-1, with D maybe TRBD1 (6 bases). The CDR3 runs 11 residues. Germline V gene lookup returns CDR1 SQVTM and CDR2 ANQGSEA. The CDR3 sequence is CVGGRNEKLFF. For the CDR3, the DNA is TGCGTGGGGGGCCGGAATGAAAAACTGTTTTTT.

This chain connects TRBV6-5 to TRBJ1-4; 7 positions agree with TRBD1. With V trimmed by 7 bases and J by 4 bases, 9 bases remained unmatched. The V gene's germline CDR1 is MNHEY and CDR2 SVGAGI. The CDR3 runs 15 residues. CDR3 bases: TGTGCCAGCAAAGTCGGACAGGCGCTTAATGAAAAACTGTTTTTT. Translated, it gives CASKVGQALNEKLFF.

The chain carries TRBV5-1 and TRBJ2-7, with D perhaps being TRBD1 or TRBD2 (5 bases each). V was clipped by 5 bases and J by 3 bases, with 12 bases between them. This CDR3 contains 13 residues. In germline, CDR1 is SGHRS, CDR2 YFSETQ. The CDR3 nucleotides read TGCGCCAGCAGATCCGGGACCGGCTACGAGCAGTACTTC. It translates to CASRSGTGYEQYF. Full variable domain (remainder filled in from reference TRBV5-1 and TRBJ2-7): KAGVTQTPRYLIKTRGQQVTLSCSPISGHRSVSWYQQTPGQGLQFLFEYFSETQRNKGNFPGRFSGRQFSNSRSEMNVSTLELGDSALYLCASRSGTGYEQYFGPGTRLTVT.

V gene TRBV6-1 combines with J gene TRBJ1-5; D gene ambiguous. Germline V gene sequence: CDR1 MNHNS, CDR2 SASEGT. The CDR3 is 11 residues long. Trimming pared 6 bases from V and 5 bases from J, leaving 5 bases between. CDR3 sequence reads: CASSFHQPQHF. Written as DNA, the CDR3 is TGTGCCAGCAGCTTCCATCAGCCCCAGCATTTT.

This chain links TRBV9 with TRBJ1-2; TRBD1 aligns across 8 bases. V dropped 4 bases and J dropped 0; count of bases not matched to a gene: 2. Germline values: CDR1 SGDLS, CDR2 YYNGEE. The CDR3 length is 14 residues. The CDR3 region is CASSRTGSNYGYTF. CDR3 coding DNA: TGTGCCAGCAGCAGGACAGGGTCTAACTATGGCTACACCTTC.

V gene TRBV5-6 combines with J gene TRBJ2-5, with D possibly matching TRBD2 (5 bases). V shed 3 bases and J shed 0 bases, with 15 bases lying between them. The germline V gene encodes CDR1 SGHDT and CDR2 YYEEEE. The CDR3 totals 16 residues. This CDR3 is CASSSPSTGHQETQYF. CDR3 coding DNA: TGTGCCAGCAGCTCTCCTAGCACCGGCCACCAAGAGACCCAGTACTTC.